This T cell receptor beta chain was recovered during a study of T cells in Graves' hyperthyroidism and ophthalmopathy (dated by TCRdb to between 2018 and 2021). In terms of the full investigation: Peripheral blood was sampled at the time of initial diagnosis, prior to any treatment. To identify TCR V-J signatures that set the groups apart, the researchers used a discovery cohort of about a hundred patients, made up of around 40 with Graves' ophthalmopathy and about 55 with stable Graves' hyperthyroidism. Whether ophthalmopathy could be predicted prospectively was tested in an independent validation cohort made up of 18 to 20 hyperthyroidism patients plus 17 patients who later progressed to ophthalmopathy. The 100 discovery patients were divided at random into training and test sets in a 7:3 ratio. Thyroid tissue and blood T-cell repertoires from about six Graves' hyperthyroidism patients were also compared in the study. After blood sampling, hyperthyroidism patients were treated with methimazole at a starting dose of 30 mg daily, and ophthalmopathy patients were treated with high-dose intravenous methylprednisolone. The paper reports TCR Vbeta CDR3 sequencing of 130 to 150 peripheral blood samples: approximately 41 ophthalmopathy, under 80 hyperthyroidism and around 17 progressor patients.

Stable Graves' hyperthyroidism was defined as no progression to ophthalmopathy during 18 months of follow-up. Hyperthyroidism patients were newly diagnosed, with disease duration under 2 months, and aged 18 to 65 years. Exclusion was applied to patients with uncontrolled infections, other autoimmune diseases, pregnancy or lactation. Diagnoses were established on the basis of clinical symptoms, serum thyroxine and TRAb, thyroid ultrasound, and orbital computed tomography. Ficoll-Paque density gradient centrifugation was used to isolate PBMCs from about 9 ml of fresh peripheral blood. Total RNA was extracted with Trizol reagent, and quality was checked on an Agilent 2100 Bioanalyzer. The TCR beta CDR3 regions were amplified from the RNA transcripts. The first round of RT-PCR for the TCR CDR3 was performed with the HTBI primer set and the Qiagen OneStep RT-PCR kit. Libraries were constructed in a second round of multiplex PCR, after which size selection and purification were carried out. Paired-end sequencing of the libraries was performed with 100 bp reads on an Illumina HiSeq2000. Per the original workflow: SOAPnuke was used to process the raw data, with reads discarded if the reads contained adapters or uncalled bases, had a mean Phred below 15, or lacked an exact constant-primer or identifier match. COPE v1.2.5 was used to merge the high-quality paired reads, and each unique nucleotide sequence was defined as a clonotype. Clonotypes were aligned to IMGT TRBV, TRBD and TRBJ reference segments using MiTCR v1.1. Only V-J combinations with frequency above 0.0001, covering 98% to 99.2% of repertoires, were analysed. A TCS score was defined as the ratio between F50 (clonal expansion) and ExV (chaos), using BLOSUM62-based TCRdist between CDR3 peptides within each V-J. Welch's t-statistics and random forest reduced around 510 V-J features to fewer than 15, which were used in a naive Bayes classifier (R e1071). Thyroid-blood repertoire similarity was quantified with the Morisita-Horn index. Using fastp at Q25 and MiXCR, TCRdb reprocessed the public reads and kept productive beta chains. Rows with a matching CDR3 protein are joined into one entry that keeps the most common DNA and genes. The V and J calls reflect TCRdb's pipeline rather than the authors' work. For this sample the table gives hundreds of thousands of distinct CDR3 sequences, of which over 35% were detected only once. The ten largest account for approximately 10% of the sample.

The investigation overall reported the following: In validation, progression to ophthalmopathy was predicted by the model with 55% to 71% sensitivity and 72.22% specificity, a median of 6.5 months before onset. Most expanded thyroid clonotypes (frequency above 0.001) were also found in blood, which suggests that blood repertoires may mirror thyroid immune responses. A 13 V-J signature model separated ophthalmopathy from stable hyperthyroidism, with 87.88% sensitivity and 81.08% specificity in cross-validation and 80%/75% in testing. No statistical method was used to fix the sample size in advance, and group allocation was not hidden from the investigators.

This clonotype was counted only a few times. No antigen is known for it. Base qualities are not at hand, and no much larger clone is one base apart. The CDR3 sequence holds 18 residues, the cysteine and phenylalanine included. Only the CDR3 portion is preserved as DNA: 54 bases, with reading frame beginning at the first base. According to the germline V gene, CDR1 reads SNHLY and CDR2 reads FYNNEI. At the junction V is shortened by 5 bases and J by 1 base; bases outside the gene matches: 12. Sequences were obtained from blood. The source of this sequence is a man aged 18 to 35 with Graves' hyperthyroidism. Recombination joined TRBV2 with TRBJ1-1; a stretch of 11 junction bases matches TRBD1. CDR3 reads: CASSRDRGSFHSNTEAFF. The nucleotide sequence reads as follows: TGTGCCAGCAGTCGGGACAGGGGGTCATTCCATTCGAACACTGAAGCTTTCTTT.